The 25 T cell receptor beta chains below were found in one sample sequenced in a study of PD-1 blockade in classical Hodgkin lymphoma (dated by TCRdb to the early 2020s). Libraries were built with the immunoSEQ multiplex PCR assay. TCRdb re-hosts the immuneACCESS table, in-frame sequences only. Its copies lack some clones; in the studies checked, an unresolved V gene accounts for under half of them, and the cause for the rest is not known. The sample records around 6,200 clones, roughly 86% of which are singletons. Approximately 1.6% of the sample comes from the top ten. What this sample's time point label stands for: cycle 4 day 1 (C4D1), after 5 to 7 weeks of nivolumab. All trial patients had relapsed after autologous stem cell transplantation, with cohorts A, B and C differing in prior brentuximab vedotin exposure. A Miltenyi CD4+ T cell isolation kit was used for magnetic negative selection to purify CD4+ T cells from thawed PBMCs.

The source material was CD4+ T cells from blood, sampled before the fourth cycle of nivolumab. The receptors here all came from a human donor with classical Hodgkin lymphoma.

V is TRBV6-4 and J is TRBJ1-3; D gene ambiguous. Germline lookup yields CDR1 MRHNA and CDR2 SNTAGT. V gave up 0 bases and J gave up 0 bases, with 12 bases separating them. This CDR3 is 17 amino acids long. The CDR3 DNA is TGTGCCAGCAGTGACTCCGGAGGACCGTTCTCTGGAAACACCATATATTTT. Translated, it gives CASSDSGGPFSGNTIYF.

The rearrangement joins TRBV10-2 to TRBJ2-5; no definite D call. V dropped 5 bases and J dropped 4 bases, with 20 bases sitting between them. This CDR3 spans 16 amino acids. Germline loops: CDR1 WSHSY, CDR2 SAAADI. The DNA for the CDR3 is TGCGCCAGCAGTCCCATCACACAAGTATCCGGAGAGACCCAGTACTTC. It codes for CASSPITQVSGETQYF.

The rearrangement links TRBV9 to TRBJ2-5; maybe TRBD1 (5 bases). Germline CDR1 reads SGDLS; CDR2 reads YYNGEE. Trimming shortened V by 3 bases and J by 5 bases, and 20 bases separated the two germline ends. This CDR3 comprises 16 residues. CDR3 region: CASSANPGASVETQYF. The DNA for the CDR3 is TGTGCCAGCAGCGCAAACCCTGGGGCGTCTGTCGAGACCCAGTACTTC.

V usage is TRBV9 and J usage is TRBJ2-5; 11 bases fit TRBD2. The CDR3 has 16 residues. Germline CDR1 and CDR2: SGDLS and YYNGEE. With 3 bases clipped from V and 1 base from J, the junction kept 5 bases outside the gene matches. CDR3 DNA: TGTGCCAGCAGCGCCCGACTAGCGGGGAGCCAAGAGACCCAGTACTTC. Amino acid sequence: CASSARLAGSQETQYF.

The CDR3 DNA reads as TGTGCCAGCAGTAGTCATAATTCACCCCTCCACTTT. Residues: CASSSHNSPLHF. The chain couples TRBV28 to TRBJ1-6; no reliable D call. Trimming pared 5 bases from V and 5 bases from J, leaving 4 bases between. Germline CDR1 is MDHEN and CDR2 is SYDVKM. The CDR3 totals 12 residues. Supplemented by reference TRBV28 and TRBJ1-6, the full variable domain reads DVKVTQSSRYLVKRTGEKVFLECVQDMDHENMFWYRQDPGLGLRLIYFSYDVKMKEKGDIPEGYSVSREKKERFSLILESASTNQTSMYLCASSSHNSPLHFGNGTRLTVT.

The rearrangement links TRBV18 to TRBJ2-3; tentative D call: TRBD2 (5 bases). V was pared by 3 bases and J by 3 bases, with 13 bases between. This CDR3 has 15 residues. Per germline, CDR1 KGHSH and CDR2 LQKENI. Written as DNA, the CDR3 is TGTGCCAGCTCACCTGGCGGGCAAAGGACAGATACGCAGTATTTT. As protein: CASSPGGQRTDTQYF.

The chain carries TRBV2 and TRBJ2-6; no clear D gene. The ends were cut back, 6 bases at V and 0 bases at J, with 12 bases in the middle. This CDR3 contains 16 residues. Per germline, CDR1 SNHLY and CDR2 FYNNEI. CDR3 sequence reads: CASRLLTGSGANVLTF. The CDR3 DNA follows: TGTGCCAGCAGGTTACTCACCGGCTCTGGGGCCAACGTCCTGACTTTC.

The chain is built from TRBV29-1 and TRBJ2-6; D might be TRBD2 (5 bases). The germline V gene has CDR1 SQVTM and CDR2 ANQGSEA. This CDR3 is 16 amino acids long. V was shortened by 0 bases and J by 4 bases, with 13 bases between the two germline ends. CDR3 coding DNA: TGCAGCGTTGAAGATGATACGGGGAGAGGGGCCAACGTCCTGACTTTC. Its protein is CSVEDDTGRGANVLTF.

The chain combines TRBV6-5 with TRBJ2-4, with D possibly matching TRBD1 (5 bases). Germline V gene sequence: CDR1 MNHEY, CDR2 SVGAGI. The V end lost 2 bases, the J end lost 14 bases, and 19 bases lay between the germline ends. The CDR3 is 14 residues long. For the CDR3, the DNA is TGTGCCAGCAGTTACCATGCGACAGCCCACCGTGAGTACTTC. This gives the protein CASSYHATAHREYF.

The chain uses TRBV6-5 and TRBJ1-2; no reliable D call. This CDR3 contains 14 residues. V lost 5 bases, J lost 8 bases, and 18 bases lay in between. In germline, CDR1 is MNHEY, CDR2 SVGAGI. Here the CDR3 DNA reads TGTGCCAGCAGTGCCAATCATCAGAGCATCGGCTACACCTTC. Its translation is CASSANHQSIGYTF.

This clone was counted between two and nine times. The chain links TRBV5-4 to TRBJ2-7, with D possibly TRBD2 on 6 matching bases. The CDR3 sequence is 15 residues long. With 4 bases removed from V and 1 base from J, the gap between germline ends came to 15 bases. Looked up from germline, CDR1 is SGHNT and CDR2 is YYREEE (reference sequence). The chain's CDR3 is CASSPGLHHSYEQYF. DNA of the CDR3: TGTGCCAGCAGCCCCGGACTACACCATTCCTACGAGCAGTACTTC.

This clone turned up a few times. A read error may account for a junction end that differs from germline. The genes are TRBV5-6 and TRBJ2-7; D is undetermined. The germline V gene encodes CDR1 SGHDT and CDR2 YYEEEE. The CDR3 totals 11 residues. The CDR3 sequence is CASSQSGPFDF. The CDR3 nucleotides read TGTGCCAGCAGCCAGTCGGGTCCCTTTGACTTC. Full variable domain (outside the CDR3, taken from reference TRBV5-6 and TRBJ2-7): DAGVTQSPTHLIKTRGQQVTLRCSPKSGHDTVSWYQQALGQGPQFIFQYYEEEERQRGNFPDRFSGHQFPNYSSELNVNALLLGDSALYLCASSQSGPFDFGPGTRLTVT.

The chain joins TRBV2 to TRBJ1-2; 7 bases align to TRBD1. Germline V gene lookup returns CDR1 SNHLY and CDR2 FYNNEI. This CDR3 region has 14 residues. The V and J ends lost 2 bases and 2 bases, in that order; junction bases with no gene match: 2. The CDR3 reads CASSELGGNYGYTF. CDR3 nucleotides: TGTGCCAGCAGTGAATTAGGGGGCAACTATGGCTACACCTTC.

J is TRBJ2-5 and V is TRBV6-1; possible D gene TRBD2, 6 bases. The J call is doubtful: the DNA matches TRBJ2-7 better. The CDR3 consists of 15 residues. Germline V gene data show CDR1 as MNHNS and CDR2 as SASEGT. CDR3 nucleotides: TGTGCCAGCAGTGAAGCATGGCGGGGCACCTACGAGCAGTACTTC. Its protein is CASSEAWRGTYEQYF.

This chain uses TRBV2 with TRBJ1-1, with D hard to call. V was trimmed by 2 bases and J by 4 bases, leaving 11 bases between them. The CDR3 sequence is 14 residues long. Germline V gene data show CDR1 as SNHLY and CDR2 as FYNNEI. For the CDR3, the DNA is TGTGCCAGCAGTGAATTAGGTTCCACCACTGAAGCTTTCTTT. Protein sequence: CASSELGSTTEAFF. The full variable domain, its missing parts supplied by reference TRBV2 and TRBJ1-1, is EPEVTQTPSHQVTQMGQEVILRCVPISNHLYFYWYRQILGQKVEFLVSFYNNEISEKSEIFDDQFSVERPDGSNFTLKIRSTKLEDSAMYFCASSELGSTTEAFFGQGTRLTVV.

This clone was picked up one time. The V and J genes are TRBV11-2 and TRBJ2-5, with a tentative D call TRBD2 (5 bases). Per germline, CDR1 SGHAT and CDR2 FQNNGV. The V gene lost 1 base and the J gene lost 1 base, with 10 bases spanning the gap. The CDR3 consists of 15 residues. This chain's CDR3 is CASSLARRPQETQYF. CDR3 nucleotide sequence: TGTGCCAGCAGCTTAGCGCGGAGGCCCCAAGAGACCCAGTACTTC.

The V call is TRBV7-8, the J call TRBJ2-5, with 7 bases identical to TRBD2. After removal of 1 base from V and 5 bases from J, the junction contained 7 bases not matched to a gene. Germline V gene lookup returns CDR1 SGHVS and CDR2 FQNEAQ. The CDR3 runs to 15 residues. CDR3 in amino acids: CASSLGRTSRETQYF. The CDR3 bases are TGTGCCAGCAGCTTAGGTCGGACTAGTCGGGAGACCCAGTACTTC. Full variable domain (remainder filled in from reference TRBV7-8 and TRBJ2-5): GAGVSQSPRYKVAKRGQDVALRCDPISGHVSLFWYQQALGQGPEFLTYFQNEAQLDKSGLPSDRFFAERPEGSVSTLKIQRTQQEDSAVYLCASSLGRTSRETQYFGPGTRLLVL.

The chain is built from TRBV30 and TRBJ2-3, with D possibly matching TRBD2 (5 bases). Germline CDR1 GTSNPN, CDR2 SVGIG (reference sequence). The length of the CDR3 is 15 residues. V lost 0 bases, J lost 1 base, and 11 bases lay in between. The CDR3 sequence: CAWSVKLEGTDTQYF. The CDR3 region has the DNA TGTGCCTGGAGTGTAAAGTTGGAGGGCACAGATACGCAGTATTTT.

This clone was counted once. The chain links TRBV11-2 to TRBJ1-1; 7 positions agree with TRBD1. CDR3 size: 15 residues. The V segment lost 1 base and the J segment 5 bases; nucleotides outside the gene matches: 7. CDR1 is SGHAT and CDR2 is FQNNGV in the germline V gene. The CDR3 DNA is TGTGCCAGCAGCTTAGGGCGGGACAGAGTAACTGAAGCTTTCTTT. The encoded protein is CASSLGRDRVTEAFF.

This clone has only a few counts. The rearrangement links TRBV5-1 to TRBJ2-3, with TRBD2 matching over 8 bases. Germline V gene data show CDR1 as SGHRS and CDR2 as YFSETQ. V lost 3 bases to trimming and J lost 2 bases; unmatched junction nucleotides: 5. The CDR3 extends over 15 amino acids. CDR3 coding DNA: TGCGCCAGCAGCTCGAAACTAGCGGACACAGATACGCAGTATTTT. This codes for CASSSKLADTDTQYF.

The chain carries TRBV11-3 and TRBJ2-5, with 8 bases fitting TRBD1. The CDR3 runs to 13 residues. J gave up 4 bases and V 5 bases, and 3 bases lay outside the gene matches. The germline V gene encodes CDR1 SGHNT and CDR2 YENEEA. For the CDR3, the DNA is TGTGCCAGCAGCGCAGGGGGCAGAGAGACCCAGTACTTC. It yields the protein CASSAGGRETQYF.

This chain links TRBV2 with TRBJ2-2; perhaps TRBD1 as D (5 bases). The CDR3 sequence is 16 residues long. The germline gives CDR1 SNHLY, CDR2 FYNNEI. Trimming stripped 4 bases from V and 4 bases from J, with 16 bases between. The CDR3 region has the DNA TGTGCCAGCAGTGCCGAGGTCAGGGTTGGCACCGGGGAGCTGTTTTTT. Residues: CASSAEVRVGTGELFF.

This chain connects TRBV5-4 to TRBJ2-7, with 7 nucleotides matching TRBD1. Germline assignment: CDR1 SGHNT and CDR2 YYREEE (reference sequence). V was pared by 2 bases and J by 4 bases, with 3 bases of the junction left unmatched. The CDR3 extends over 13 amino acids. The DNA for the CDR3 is TGTGCCAGCAGCTTTGGGACAGAGTACGAGCAGTACTTC. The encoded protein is CASSFGTEYEQYF.

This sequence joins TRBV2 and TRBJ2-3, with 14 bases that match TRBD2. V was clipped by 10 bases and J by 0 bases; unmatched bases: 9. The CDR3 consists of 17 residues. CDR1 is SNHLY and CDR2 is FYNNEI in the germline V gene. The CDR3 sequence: CAIGGLAGGTSTDTQYF. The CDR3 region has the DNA TGTGCCATCGGTGGACTAGCGGGAGGTACAAGCACAGATACGCAGTATTTT.

CDR3 region: CASREPQGYSNQPQHF. For the CDR3, the DNA is TGTGCCAGCAGGGAGCCACAGGGATATAGCAATCAGCCCCAGCATTTT. The rearrangement joins TRBV2 to TRBJ1-5; D is perhaps TRBD1 (6 bases). The V gene lost 6 bases and the J gene lost 0 bases, with 15 bases spanning the gap. The CDR3 consists of 16 residues. CDR1 SNHLY and CDR2 FYNNEI come from the germline V gene.